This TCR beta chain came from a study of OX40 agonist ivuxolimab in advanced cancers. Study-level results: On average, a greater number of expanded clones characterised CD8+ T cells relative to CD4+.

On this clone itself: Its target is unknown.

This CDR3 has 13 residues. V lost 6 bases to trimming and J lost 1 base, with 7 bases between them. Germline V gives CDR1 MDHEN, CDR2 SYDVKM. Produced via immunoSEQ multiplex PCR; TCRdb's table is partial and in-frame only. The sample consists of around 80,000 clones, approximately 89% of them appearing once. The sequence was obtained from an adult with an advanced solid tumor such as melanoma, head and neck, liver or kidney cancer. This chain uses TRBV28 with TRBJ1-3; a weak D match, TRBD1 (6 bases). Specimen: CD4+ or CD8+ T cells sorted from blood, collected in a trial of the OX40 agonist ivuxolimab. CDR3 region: CASRTGSGNTIYF. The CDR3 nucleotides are TGTGCCAGCAGAACAGGGTCTGGAAACACCATATATTTT.